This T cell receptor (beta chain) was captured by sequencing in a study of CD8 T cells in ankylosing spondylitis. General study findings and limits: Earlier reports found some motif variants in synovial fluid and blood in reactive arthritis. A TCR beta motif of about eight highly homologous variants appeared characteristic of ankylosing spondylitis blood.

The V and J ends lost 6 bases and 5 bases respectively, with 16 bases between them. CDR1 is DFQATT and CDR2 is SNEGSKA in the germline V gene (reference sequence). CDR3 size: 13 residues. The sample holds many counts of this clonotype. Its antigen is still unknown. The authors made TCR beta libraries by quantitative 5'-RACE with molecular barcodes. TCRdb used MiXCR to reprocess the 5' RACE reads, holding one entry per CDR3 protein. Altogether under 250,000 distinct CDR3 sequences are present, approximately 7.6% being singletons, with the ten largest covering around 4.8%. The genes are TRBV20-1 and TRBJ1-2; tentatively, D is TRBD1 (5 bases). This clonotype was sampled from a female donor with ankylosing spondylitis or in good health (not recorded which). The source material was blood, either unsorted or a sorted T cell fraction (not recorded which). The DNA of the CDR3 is TGCAGTGCCGGGTCAGGGAGTGGGTATGGCTACACCTTC. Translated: CSAGSGSGYGYTF.